This T cell receptor (beta chain) was documented in a study of blood T cells in healthy people across ages (dated by TCRdb to between 2015 and 2017). About the study as a whole: Template switching captured roughly one uniquely barcoded TCR beta cDNA molecule per two T cells in model experiments. The study measured age-related changes in TCR beta repertoire diversity using deep sequencing normalized with unique cDNA molecular identifiers. Donors were grouped into four age groups: young (average roughly 17 years), middle-aged (roughly 37), aged (around 60) and long-lived (approximately 75). Donors of different ages were randomly distributed across sequencing lanes to avoid experimental bias. The study analyzed two additional independent replicas of 1 million unique cDNA reads from the same blood draw for two donors, one aged 18 to 29 and one aged 80 or older. What the research found in general, with its limitations: Because donor CMV infection status was unknown, age-related changes in expanded clonotypes were potentially confounded. Compared with the aged group, the long-lived group had more naive CD4+ T cells, fewer expanded clones and increased TCR diversity, suggesting age selection. Bulk unsorted PBMC profiling prevented conclusive comparison of naive and antigen-experienced compartments. There was a strong correlation between observed TCR beta diversity and the percentage of naive T cells measured by flow cytometry. As age increased, observed TCR beta diversity per million T cells dropped in a roughly linear way, and a significant reduction was already evident by age 40. Estimates of total diversity from one million sequenced T cells were regarded as lower bounds and underestimates.

The library relied on 5' RACE. The sample was run on an Illumina HiSeq 2500. The second PCR ran for about 7 to 11 cycles and used a J-beta primer mix along with a sample-barcoded 5' primer. A unique molecular identifier was introduced onto each TCR beta cDNA molecule by a template-switch 5' adaptor carrying 12 random nucleotides. At least 2.5 million CDR3-containing paired-end reads were obtained from each sample. First-strand cDNA was synthesized from all RNA with the Mint cDNA synthesis kit, primed by a TRBC-specific oligonucleotide. Following uracil-DNA glycosylase treatment, a first 18-cycle PCR with universal primers M1SS and BC2_uni_R was performed on all cDNA. Per the original workflow: Each sample was normalized by randomly selecting 1 million high-quality reads, each carrying a distinct molecular identifier. Instead of being binned into consensus sequences, reads with shared molecular identifiers were discarded. MiTCR, with a Q25 quality threshold and the strictest error-elimination algorithm, was used for CDR3 identification, clonotype clustering and error correction. Lower-bound total TCR beta diversity was estimated with a nonparametric unseen species model using Euler transformation. In TCRdb, the public reads were trimmed at Q25 with fastp and aligned with MiXCR, with productive beta chains retained. Every distinct CDR3 protein forms one entry, paired with its most common genes and DNA. TCRdb, rather than the study authors, made the V and J calls. The sample includes 1.5 million to 2 million distinct CDR3 sequences, with 28% observed a single time. The ten top clones hold about 7.7% of the sample.

Regarding this clonotype: Its antigen is unknown. No base qualities exist here, and no much larger clone lies one base off it.

The donors were about 40 Caucasian individuals from Russia, aged roughly 6 to 100 years, who were systemically healthy. Each donor gave approximately 10 milliliters of peripheral blood, collected into EDTA-treated Vacutainer tubes. Ficoll-Paque density-gradient centrifugation was used to isolate PBMCs, with at least 6.5 million obtained per sample. Trizol reagent was used to extract total RNA from PBMCs, with at least 5.5 micrograms per sample. For every donor, flow cytometry on a PBMC aliquot measured the percentage of naive CD45RAhigh/CD27high T cells. From a lookup of the germline V gene, CDR1 and CDR2 are SGHTA and FQGNSA. Germline trimming: 1 base from V, 8 bases from J; junction bases outside gene matches: 11. The CDR3 sequence holds 17 residues, the cysteine and phenylalanine included. Just CDR3 DNA is preserved here, 51 bases in frame from base 1.

Sequencing was performed on blood. The chain employs TRBV7-2 and TRBJ2-1; 10 of the junction bases match TRBD2. This sequence originates from a woman aged 25 to 39 in good health. The DNA sequence is given as TGTGCCAGCAGCTTAGGTCTAGCGGGAGTTGCTGGAGATGAGCAGTTCTTC. This codes for CASSLGLAGVAGDEQFF.